The 10 T cell receptor beta chains given below trace back to one sample, sequenced in a study of shared clonotypes between healthy human individuals. This table comes from immunoSEQ multiplex PCR, and its TCRdb copy is limited to in-frame clones, with some not included. The sample includes fewer than 850,000 clones, 72% of them seen just once. Sample: memory CD4+ T cells sorted from blood. Subset in this sample: CD45RA-negative fraction. These receptor sequences come from a woman aged 30 to 39 in good health.

This chain connects TRBV2 to TRBJ2-2, with 7 bases that match TRBD1. Germline V gene data show CDR1 as SNHLY and CDR2 as FYNNEI. The CDR3 totals 14 residues. With V trimmed by 7 bases and J by 6 bases, 8 bases remained unmatched. CDR3 in DNA: TGTGCCAGCATGAGGGGGCCCCCCCCCGGGGAGCTGTTTTTT. Translated, it gives CASMRGPPPGELFF. Looking up the rest from reference TRBV2 and TRBJ2-2 gives the full variable domain: EPEVTQTPSHQVTQMGQEVILRCVPISNHLYFYWYRQILGQKVEFLVSFYNNEISEKSEIFDDQFSVERPDGSNFTLKIRSTKLEDSAMYFCASMRGPPPGELFFGEGSRLTVL.

The table lists this clone with a count of one. This chain joins TRBV4-1 and TRBJ1-3; a possible D gene is TRBD1 (6 bases). The germline V and J ends were trimmed by 0 bases and 2 bases, with 14 bases remaining between them. The CDR3 is made up of 17 amino acids. Germline loops: CDR1 MGHRA, CDR2 YSYEKL. CDR3 in DNA: TGCGCCAGCAGCCAAGATGGGACATTTAAAGCTGGAAACACCATATATTTT. Its translation is CASSQDGTFKAGNTIYF.

V gene TRBV28 combines with J gene TRBJ2-4, with TRBD1 matching 7 bases. Looked up from germline, CDR1 is MDHEN and CDR2 is SYDVKM. Trimming removed 6 bases from V and 1 base from J; junction bases left unmatched: 9. This CDR3 has 16 amino acids. The CDR3 loop is CASSPVEGAAKNIQYF. The CDR3 DNA reads TGTGCCAGCAGCCCCGTTGAGGGGGCCGCCAAAAACATTCAGTACTTC.

The chain recombines TRBV28 with TRBJ1-5; D is ambiguous. The germline gives CDR1 MDHEN, CDR2 SYDVKM. The ends were cut back, 6 bases at V and 0 bases at J, with 12 bases in the middle. This CDR3 is 15 amino acids long. CDR3 residues: CASSQAQYSNQPQHF. CDR3 nucleotides: TGTGCCAGCAGCCAGGCCCAATATAGCAATCAGCCCCAGCATTTT.

The chain uses TRBV27 and TRBJ1-2, with TRBD1 matching 8 bases. V lost 5 bases to trimming and J lost 1 base; unmatched junction nucleotides: 6. Per the germline V gene, CDR1 is MNHEY and CDR2 is SMNVEV (reference sequence). This CDR3 comprises 15 residues. The CDR3 sequence is CASSAGTGFNYGYTF. The CDR3, as DNA: TGTGCCAGCAGTGCAGGGACAGGTTTTAACTATGGCTACACCTTC.

The chain links TRBV4-2 to TRBJ2-5; D is ambiguous. CDR3 length: 14 residues. Trimming took 0 bases from V and 5 from J, leaving 10 bases between them. The germline gives CDR1 LGHNA, CDR2 YNFKEQ. Here the CDR3 reads CASSQELASETQYF. CDR3 bases: TGTGCCAGCAGCCAAGAATTAGCATCGGAGACCCAGTACTTC.

This clone was found a few times. The V and J genes are TRBV10-2 and TRBJ1-1; D is uncertain. Germline lookup yields CDR1 WSHSY and CDR2 SAAADI. Trimming cost V 3 bases and J 0 bases, with 8 bases left between them. The CDR3 has 14 residues. Written as DNA, the CDR3 is TGCGCCAGCAGTGACCCGGGAATGAACACTGAAGCTTTCTTT. This codes for CASSDPGMNTEAFF.

The chain combines TRBV4-1 with TRBJ2-1; 9 bases map to TRBD2. CDR1 MGHRA and CDR2 YSYEKL come from the germline V gene. J lost 8 bases, V lost 4 bases, and 9 bases had no gene match. The CDR3 is 15 residues long. In DNA, the CDR3 is TGCGCCAGCAGCCCCCGGGCTAGCGGGACCGATGAGCAGTTCTTC. The encoded protein is CASSPRASGTDEQFF.

V gene TRBV19 combines with J gene TRBJ2-7; D is unresolved. The CDR3 consists of 15 residues. CDR1 LNHDA and CDR2 SQIVND come from the germline V gene (reference sequence). V was shortened by 6 bases and J by 0 bases, with 15 bases between the two germline ends. CDR3 in amino acids: CASRSPSADSYEQYF. DNA for the CDR3: TGTGCCAGTAGATCCCCCTCAGCCGACTCCTACGAGCAGTACTTC.

The rearrangement joins TRBV7-9 to TRBJ2-2; D might be TRBD2 (5 bases). The CDR3 has 16 amino acids. Germline-derived CDR1 and CDR2 are SEHNR and FQNEAQ (reference sequence). Trimming stripped 5 bases from V and 2 bases from J, with 15 bases between. The CDR3 DNA is TGTGCCAGCAGCCGGTCCCGGGGATCCAACACCGGGGAGCTGTTTTTT. This gives the protein CASSRSRGSNTGELFF.